This T cell receptor (beta chain) was captured in a study of T cell responses to AZD1222 COVID-19 vaccine. Study findings and constraints: Repertoire samples came only from after the peak T cell response.

The V and J ends lost 6 bases and 6 bases, in that order; junction bases with no gene match: 7. The CDR3 runs to 12 residues. Germline CDR1 is SQVTM and CDR2 is ANQGSEA. Some clones are missing from TCRdb's copy, which holds only in-frame ones; the method was immunoSEQ multiplex PCR. The repertoire holds roughly 150,000 clones, with roughly 88% as singletons. Within the sample, this clone is medium-sized. Its target is not known. This TCR was recovered from an adult in good health. The gene calls are TRBV29-1 and TRBJ1-2; 7 bases agree with TRBD1. The specimen comprised peripheral blood, sampled on day 0 of AZD1222 vaccination. CDR3 coding DNA: TGCAGCGTCCTTGGACAGGCGAATGGCTACACCTTC. Its translation is CSVLGQANGYTF.